This T cell receptor (beta chain) was identified during a study of T cells in Graves' hyperthyroidism and ophthalmopathy. Points from the study as a whole: Stable hyperthyroidism and ophthalmopathy were separated using 13 V-J signatures. Ophthalmopathy was model-predicted a median roughly six months pre-onset. Blood held most thyroid clonotypes expanded above 0.001 frequency.

What was amplified from RNA transcripts were TCR beta CDR3 regions. An initial round of RT-PCR targeting the TCR CDR3 relied on the HTBI primer set. TCRdb used MiXCR to reprocess the multiplex PCR reads, holding one entry per CDR3 protein. The sample yields 450,000 to 650,000 distinct CDR3 sequences, 14% seen once. CDR1 is MNHEY and CDR2 is SMNVEV in the germline V gene (reference sequence). This CDR3 is 13 amino acids long. Trimming cost V 5 bases and J 6 bases; bases outside gene matches: 3. This clonotype has a handful of counts. Its antigen is as yet unknown. V is TRBV27 and J is TRBJ2-2; the match to TRBD2 covers 7 bases. Material: blood. This TCR derives from a woman aged 18-29 years with Graves' ophthalmopathy. In nucleotides, the CDR3 is TGTGCCAGCAGTGCCCGGGAGGCCGGGGAGCTGTTTTTT. This translates into CASSAREAGELFF.